A selection of T cell receptor beta chains follows, all from one sample in a study of blood T cell repertoires in COVID-19. Sequencing was performed with immunoSEQ multiplex PCR; in TCRdb, only in-frame clones are kept and a portion is missing. Of 200,000 to 250,000 clones listed, 92% are singletons. Sequencing was carried out using peripheral blood. Receptors originate from a man aged 25 to 40 with acute or convalescent COVID-19. Each CDR3 is given with its conserved first and last residue. A D gene is named only where the DNA matches it firmly. Part of the rows lack a size; the others show once, few, many or a class for expanded clones.

D: NA
V: TRBV5-1
size: NA
J: TRBJ2-7
CDR3: CASSPDTSGLYEQYF
DNA: TGCGCCAGCAGCCCGGACACCAGCGGACTATACGAGCAGTACTTC

D: TRBD1
V: TRBV20-1
size: once
J: TRBJ2-7
CDR3: CSASPVFTYRGPSEQYF
DNA: TGCAGTGCTAGTCCGGTATTTACGTACAGGGGGCCCTCCGAGCAGTACTTC

D: TRBD2
V: TRBV3-1/TRBV3-2
size: NA
J: TRBJ2-7
CDR3: CASSLQQGLALNEQYF
DNA: TGTGCCAGCAGCCTTCAACAGGGACTAGCCCTCAACGAGCAGTACTTC

D: NA
V: TRBV30
size: NA
J: TRBJ2-5
CDR3: CAWQGTGETQYF
DNA: TGTGCCTGGCAGGGAACCGGGGAGACCCAGTACTTC

D: NA
V: TRBV5-1
size: NA
J: TRBJ1-1
CDR3: CASAGTQQAFF
DNA: TGCGCCAGCGCCGGGACACAGCAAGCTTTCTTT

D: NA
V: TRBV5-8
size: NA
J: TRBJ1-5
CDR3: CASSSRQTHQPQHF
DNA: TGTGCCAGCAGCAGCCGACAGACCCATCAGCCCCAGCATTTT

D: NA
V: TRBV7-9
size: NA
J: TRBJ2-2
CDR3: CASSLASQVGELFF
DNA: TGTGCCAGCAGCTTAGCGAGTCAGGTCGGGGAGCTGTTTTTT

D: NA
V: TRBV6-2/TRBV6-3
size: NA
J: TRBJ1-2
CDR3: CASSYSAYGYTF
DNA: TGTGCCAGCAGTTACTCAGCCTATGGCTACACCTTC

D: NA
V: TRBV7-9
size: NA
J: TRBJ2-7
CDR3: CASRSYSYEQYF
DNA: TGTGCCAGCAGATCTTACAGCTACGAGCAGTACTTC

D: TRBD2
V: TRBV7-2
size: NA
J: TRBJ2-3
CDR3: CASSLAGSLGSGRWYTQYF
DNA: TGTGCCAGCAGCTTAGCGGGGAGTCTAGGTAGCGGGAGATGGTATACGCAGTATTTT

D: NA
V: TRBV6-1
size: NA
J: TRBJ2-7
CDR3: CASSEAGASSGYEQYF
DNA: TGTGCCAGCAGTGAAGCGGGGGCTAGTTCGGGCTACGAGCAGTACTTC

D: NA
V: TRBV30
size: NA
J: TRBJ2-3
CDR3: CAWSKGVTTDTQYF
DNA: TGTGCCTGGAGTAAGGGGGTAACCACAGATACGCAGTATTTT

D: TRBD2
V: TRBV28
size: NA
J: TRBJ2-1
CDR3: CASSPLSAGGNNEQFF
DNA: TGTGCCAGCAGTCCCCTCTCAGCGGGAGGTAACAATGAGCAGTTCTTC

D: NA
V: TRBV14
size: NA
J: TRBJ2-5
CDR3: CASSQDSVWETQYF
DNA: TGTGCCAGCAGCCAAGACTCGGTGTGGGAGACCCAGTACTTC

D: NA
V: TRBV9
size: NA
J: TRBJ1-1
CDR3: CASSVTGAANTEAFF
DNA: TGTGCCAGCAGCGTCACTGGGGCCGCGAACACTGAAGCTTTCTTT

D: NA
V: TRBV5-8
size: once
J: TRBJ2-7
CDR3: CASSLNPGPYEQYF
DNA: TGTGCCAGCAGCTTAAATCCAGGGCCCTACGAGCAGTACTTC

D: TRBD1
V: TRBV6-5
size: NA
J: TRBJ2-7
CDR3: CASSLTGMREQYF
DNA: TGTGCCAGCAGTTTGACAGGGATGCGCGAGCAGTACTTC

D: TRBD1
V: TRBV6-6
size: few
J: TRBJ1-6
CDR3: CASRNRDRANSPLHF
DNA: TGTGCCAGCAGAAACCGGGACAGGGCTAATTCACCCCTCCACTTT

D: NA
V: TRBV6-5
size: NA
J: TRBJ2-1
CDR3: CAIRGNDNEQFF
DNA: TGTGCCATAAGGGGGAACGACAATGAGCAGTTCTTC

D: NA
V: TRBV30
size: NA
J: TRBJ1-4
CDR3: CAGYQGGEKLFF
DNA: TGTGCCGGCTATCAGGGAGGCGAAAAACTGTTTTTT

D: TRBD1
V: TRBV11-1
size: NA
J: TRBJ2-3
CDR3: CASSLDRATDTQYF
DNA: TGTGCCAGCAGCCTGGACAGGGCCACAGATACGCAGTATTTT

D: NA
V: TRBV9
size: NA
J: TRBJ2-2
CDR3: CASSPLPGNDGELFF
DNA: TGTGCCAGCAGCCCCCTACCAGGGAATGACGGGGAGCTGTTTTTT